One sample yielded the 10 T cell receptor beta chains listed below, sequenced in a study of blood T cell repertoires in COVID-19 (dated by TCRdb to the early 2020s). The library was produced with the immunoSEQ multiplex PCR assay. TCRdb re-hosts the immuneACCESS table, in-frame sequences only. Its copies lack some clones; in the studies checked, an unresolved V gene accounts for under half of them, and the cause for the rest is not known. A total of under 250,000 clones appear in this sample, 89% of them only once. The ten top clones hold around 4.8% of the sample. The sample taken for sequencing was peripheral blood. Every receptor here comes from a woman aged 40 to 50 with acute or convalescent COVID-19.

The chain carries TRBV29-1 and TRBJ1-2, with 7 bases that match TRBD1. The length of the CDR3 is 12 residues. The ends lost 5 bases at V and 4 bases at J; junction bases unmatched: 4. Germline CDR1 reads SQVTM; CDR2 reads ANQGSEA. CDR3 sequence reads: CSVTGERYGYTF. CDR3 nucleotide sequence: TGCAGCGTTACAGGGGAGCGCTATGGCTACACCTTC.

The chain combines TRBV5-1 with TRBJ2-4; D is undetermined. Per the germline V gene, CDR1 is SGHRS and CDR2 is YFSETQ. The CDR3 has 11 amino acids. The V gene lost 3 bases and the J gene lost 4 bases, with 2 bases spanning the gap. CDR3 bases: TGCGCCAGCAGCTCTAAAAACATTCAGTACTTC. Protein product: CASSSKNIQYF.

The gene calls are TRBV5-1 and TRBJ1-1; tentative D call: TRBD1 (5 bases). Deletions cut 4 bases from V and 1 base from J, with 11 bases between. The CDR3 is made up of 14 amino acids. The germline V gene has CDR1 SGHRS and CDR2 YFSETQ. The CDR3 bases are TGCGCCAGCAGCCCTTCCGGGGGGAACACTGAAGCTTTCTTT. This translates into CASSPSGGNTEAFF. Full variable domain (rest looked up from reference TRBV5-1 and TRBJ1-1): KAGVTQTPRYLIKTRGQQVTLSCSPISGHRSVSWYQQTPGQGLQFLFEYFSETQRNKGNFPGRFSGRQFSNSRSEMNVSTLELGDSALYLCASSPSGGNTEAFFGQGTRLTVV.

V and J are TRBV27 and TRBJ1-1; D might be TRBD1 (5 bases). Trimming shortened V by 2 bases and J by 1 base, and 8 bases separated the two germline ends. Looked up from germline, CDR1 is MNHEY and CDR2 is SMNVEV (reference sequence). The CDR3 consists of 14 residues. Here the CDR3 DNA reads TGTGCCAGCAGTTTACAGGGCCGGAACACTGAAGCTTTCTTT. Amino acids: CASSLQGRNTEAFF.

This chain connects TRBV2 to TRBJ2-5, with 9 bases that match TRBD1. The germline V gene encodes CDR1 SNHLY and CDR2 FYNNEI. The CDR3 consists of 15 residues. Trimming removed 5 bases from V and 5 bases from J; junction bases left unmatched: 9. CDR3 protein: CASSNNRGPGETQYF. DNA for the CDR3: TGTGCCAGCAGTAATAACAGGGGGCCTGGGGAGACCCAGTACTTC.

This clone was counted a single time. The rearrangement links TRBV27 to TRBJ2-2; TRBD2 matches at 14 bases. The J segment lost 6 bases and the V segment lost 4 bases, leaving 7 bases of the junction unmatched. The CDR3 is 17 amino acids. The germline V gene encodes CDR1 MNHEY and CDR2 SMNVEV (reference sequence). This CDR3 reads CASSSRLAGGTAGELFF. For the CDR3, the DNA is TGTGCCAGCAGTTCCCGACTAGCGGGGGGGACGGCCGGGGAGCTGTTTTTT.

The V and J genes are TRBV19 and TRBJ1-1; D uncertain. CDR1 and CDR2 from the germline V gene are LNHDA and SQIVND (reference sequence). V lost 5 bases, J lost 1 base, and 14 bases lay in between. The CDR3 loop spans 15 amino acids. The CDR3 DNA sequence: TGTGCCAGTAGTCTCTGGTCCACTAGGAACACTGAAGCTTTCTTT. It yields the protein CASSLWSTRNTEAFF.

The chain recombines TRBV5-1 with TRBJ1-4; D gene uncertain. V was trimmed by 0 bases and J by 6 bases, leaving 15 bases between them. The CDR3 covers 16 residues. The germline gives CDR1 SGHRS, CDR2 YFSETQ. CDR3 residues: CASSLEARGRDEKLFF. The CDR3 DNA reads TGCGCCAGCAGCTTGGAGGCGAGAGGGAGGGATGAAAAACTGTTTTTT.

This clone has more than one count but fewer than ten. The rearrangement links TRBV18 to TRBJ1-5; D is unresolved. Germline V gene data show CDR1 as KGHSH and CDR2 as LQKENI. V lost 2 bases, J lost 8 bases, and 16 bases lay in between. The CDR3 runs to 15 residues. CDR3 nucleotide sequence: TGTGCCAGCTCACCATATGACCGAGGAGTGAAGCCCCAGCATTTT. Translating it yields CASSPYDRGVKPQHF.

This clone has only one observation. The gene calls are TRBV5-8 and TRBJ2-2; D remains ambiguous. The CDR3 has 14 residues. V lost 0 bases, J lost 4 bases, and 7 bases lay in between. Looked up from germline, CDR1 is SGHTS and CDR2 is YDEGEE. The CDR3 sequence is CASSLARFTGELFF. CDR3 nucleotide sequence: TGTGCCAGCAGCTTGGCCAGGTTCACCGGGGAGCTGTTTTTT.